This T cell receptor (beta chain) was sequenced in a study of blood T cell repertoires in COVID-19. Profiled with immunoSEQ multiplex PCR; TCRdb holds only in-frame clones, not every one. Of some 150,000 clones in the sample, around 75% are singletons; the top ten hold just under 5%. Trimming cost V 10 bases and J 2 bases, with 17 bases left between them. The CDR3 spans 14 residues. Germline V CDR1 and CDR2: MNHNY, SVGAGI (reference sequence). This chain uses TRBV6-6 with TRBJ1-1; no clear D. The receptor was derived from a woman in her sixties or seventies with COVID-19, enrolled during active disease. Sequences were obtained from peripheral blood. Written as DNA, the CDR3 is TGTGCCACCCTAACTAGGACGGTTAACACTGAAGCTTTCTTT. Encoded protein: CATLTRTVNTEAFF.